This entry lists 20 T cell receptor beta chains sequenced from one sample in a study of post-analysis software for immune sequencing data (dated by TCRdb to between 2014 and 2017). Summary of the overall study and its limitations: Significantly higher frequencies in patients than in controls were found for roughly five TRBV segments, including TRBV5-6, TRBV5-1 and TRBV20-1.

The library was obtained by PCR. Sequenced on an Illumina HiSeq 2500. To reduce PCR and sequencing biases, unique molecular identifiers were incorporated into the TCR beta cDNA libraries. TCRdb reanalyzed the raw reads on its own, using fastp at Q25 for trimming and MiXCR for clone calling, and kept in-frame beta chains. A single entry per CDR3 protein holds the most common genes and DNA from its merged rows. The sample table contains hundreds of thousands of distinct CDR3 sequences; only one count was recorded for over 45% of them. Of the sample, approximately 10% falls within the top ten clones. These receptors are not linked to any known antigen. The material sequenced was blood. The receptor set was obtained from a girl aged 2 to 9 with multiple sclerosis.

The chain recombines TRBV10-3 with TRBJ2-3, with D unresolved. Germline V gives CDR1 ENHRY, CDR2 SYGVKD. The CDR3 runs 16 residues. Trimming shortened V by 2 bases and J by 0 bases, and 12 bases separated the two germline ends. The CDR3 DNA sequence: TGTGCCATCAGTGAGGACGTTGGACCAAGCACAGATACGCAGTATTTT. It codes for CAISEDVGPSTDTQYF.

The CDR3 nucleotides are TGCAGTGCTAGTGTGGTAGGCAGGAGTGACTACGAGCAGTACTTC. This encodes CSASVVGRSDYEQYF. The chain employs TRBV20-1 and TRBJ2-7; no definite D call. This CDR3 spans 15 amino acids. Germline assignment: CDR1 DFQATT and CDR2 SNEGSKA (reference sequence). Deletions cut 3 bases from V and 3 bases from J, with 18 bases between.

This clonotype occurred a few times. The chain links TRBV29-1 to TRBJ2-7; no clear D gene. The CDR3 covers 12 residues. V was cut by 1 base and J by 1 base, with 5 bases left in between. From germline, CDR1 is SQVTM and CDR2 ANQGSEA. The DNA for the CDR3 is TGCAGCGTTGAAGTTGGGTCCTACGAGCAGTACTTC. Protein product: CSVEVGSYEQYF.

This clonotype was seen only a few times. The chain links TRBV20-1 to TRBJ2-5; possibly TRBD1 for D (6 bases). Trimming removed 1 base at V and 1 base at J, with 13 bases between. The CDR3 is 15 amino acids. Looked up from germline, CDR1 is DFQATT and CDR2 is SNEGSKA (reference sequence). The CDR3 reads CSARAPDSPQETQYF. The CDR3 DNA sequence: TGCAGTGCTAGAGCTCCGGACAGCCCCCAAGAGACCCAGTACTTC.

V usage is TRBV6-5 and J usage is TRBJ1-1; 8 bases agree with TRBD1. The CDR3 is 16 amino acids. In germline, CDR1 is MNHEY, CDR2 SVGAGI. J was trimmed by 0 bases and V by 2 bases; bases with no gene match: 5. The CDR3 coding sequence is TGTGCCAGCAGTTACGGGTCAGGGGGCCTGAACACTGAAGCTTTCTTT. Protein product: CASSYGSGGLNTEAFF.

The gene calls are TRBV11-1 and TRBJ2-1; D remains ambiguous. Looked up from germline, CDR1 is SGHAT and CDR2 is FQDESV (reference sequence). V was cut by 2 bases and J by 4 bases, with 12 bases left in between. The CDR3 contains 15 residues. CDR3 residues: CASSLTSIRYNEQFF. CDR3 coding DNA: TGTGCCAGCAGCTTAACTTCTATACGATACAATGAGCAGTTCTTC.

The V gene is TRBV6-2 or TRBV6-3, the J gene TRBJ2-1; D gene uncertain. The CDR3 spans 15 residues. V lost 2 bases, J lost 4 bases, and 12 bases lay in between. CDR1 is MNHEY and CDR2 is SVGEGT in the germline V gene. In DNA form, the CDR3 reads TGTGCCAGCAGTTACGAAGGGATGGGGTACAATGAGCAGTTCTTC. Translated, it gives CASSYEGMGYNEQFF.

Only a few counts were recorded for this clonotype. The chain recombines TRBV29-1 with TRBJ2-1; TRBD2 might be the D (5 bases). V was cut by 3 bases and J by 0 bases, with 12 bases left in between. CDR3 length: 15 amino acids. From germline, CDR1 is SQVTM and CDR2 ANQGSEA. The CDR3 nucleotides are TGCAGCGTTGACCTCCCCCGGGGCTCCTACAATGAGCAGTTCTTC. Protein: CSVDLPRGSYNEQFF.

The chain couples TRBV20-1 to TRBJ1-1; no clear D. CDR1 is DFQATT, CDR2 SNEGSKA, per germline (reference sequence). Trimming left V 5 bases short and J 7 bases short, with 8 bases between. The length of the CDR3 is 10 residues. CDR3 region: CSASPVEAFF. CDR3 DNA sequence: TGCAGTGCTTCACCGGTTGAAGCTTTCTTT.

The rearrangement uses TRBV7-8 and TRBJ2-3; D is perhaps TRBD2 (5 bases). The CDR3 contains 16 residues. Germline V CDR1 and CDR2: SGHVS, FQNEAQ. Trimming pared 3 bases from V and 2 bases from J, leaving 15 bases between. Here the CDR3 reads CASSFPGLTNTDTQYF. Written as DNA, the CDR3 is TGTGCCAGCAGCTTCCCGGGATTAACCAACACAGATACGCAGTATTTT.

V usage is TRBV7-2 and J usage is TRBJ1-5; D is uncertain. With 5 bases removed from V and 6 bases from J, the gap between germline ends came to 11 bases. Germline V gene sequence: CDR1 SGHTA, CDR2 FQGNSA. This CDR3 region has 13 residues. In DNA, the CDR3 is TGTGCCAGCAGCCGACGGCCCGGTCAGCCCCAGCATTTT. It encodes CASSRRPGQPQHF.

The chain has TRBV21-1 and TRBJ2-5; the table's D call TRBD2 went unverified against the DNA. TRBV21-1 is a pseudogene segment. The CDR3 extends over 18 amino acids. This CDR3 reads CASSSGGRVAGIQETQYF. DNA for the CDR3: TGTGCCAGCAGCTCCGGGGGCCGTGTAGCGGGGATACAAGAGACCCAGTACTTC.

The rearrangement links TRBV29-1 to TRBJ1-1; 12 bases map to TRBD1. CDR1 is SQVTM and CDR2 is ANQGSEA in the germline V gene. V lost 7 bases to trimming and J lost 4 bases; unmatched junction nucleotides: 4. CDR3 length equals 13 residues. The CDR3 DNA reads as TGCAGCGCGACGGGACAGGGGGCCACTGAAGCTTTCTTT. It codes for CSATGQGATEAFF.

J is TRBJ2-1 and V is TRBV12-3 or TRBV12-4; 8 positions match TRBD1. Germline trimming cut 6 bases from V and 8 bases from J; bases unmatched to any gene: 6. This CDR3 has 13 amino acids. The CDR3 DNA reads as TGTGCCAGCAGCTATGGACAGGGCGATGAGCAGTTCTTC. Translating gives CASSYGQGDEQFF.

The CDR3 protein is CASKPAGTNYEQYF. CDR3 nucleotide sequence: TGTGCCAGCAAGCCAGCGGGAACGAACTACGAGCAGTACTTC. V is TRBV6-5 and J is TRBJ2-7; TRBD2 matches at 7 bases. From germline, CDR1 is MNHEY and CDR2 SVGAGI. V was pared by 7 bases and J by 3 bases, with 9 bases of the junction left unmatched. CDR3 length: 14 residues.

This CDR3 is CASRKGASYEQYF. The CDR3 region has the DNA TGTGCCAGCAGAAAGGGGGCTTCCTACGAGCAGTACTTC. This chain connects TRBV7-2 to TRBJ2-7, with 7 bases that match TRBD1. The CDR3 is 13 amino acids. CDR1 is SGHTA, CDR2 FQGNSA, per germline. The junction had 3 bases not matched to a gene; V was cut back by 6 bases and J by 1 base. Based on the CDR3 plus reference TRBV7-2 and TRBJ2-7, the full variable domain is GAGVSQSPSNKVTEKGKDVELRCDPISGHTALYWYRQSLGQGLEFLIYFQGNSAPDKSGLPSDRFSAERTGGSVSTLTIQRTQQEDSAVYLCASRKGASYEQYFGPGTRLTVT.

This chain links TRBV27 with TRBJ1-5; TRBD1 might be the D (6 bases). Between the trimmed V and J ends, which lost 6 bases and 0 bases, there was a span of 15 bases. The CDR3 has 16 residues. CDR1 is MNHEY and CDR2 is SMNVEV in the germline V gene (reference sequence). The DNA of the CDR3 is TGTGCCAGCAGGAGGGGGGCCGAGAATAGCAATCAGCCCCAGCATTTT. It translates to CASRRGAENSNQPQHF.

CDR3 amino acids: CASSESRASGTYEQYF. Here the CDR3 DNA reads TGTGCCAGCAGTGAGTCTCGGGCTAGCGGCACCTACGAGCAGTACTTC. The chain carries TRBV2 and TRBJ2-4; TRBD2 agrees at 7 bases. The tail of the sequence fits TRBJ2-7 better, so the J call may be wrong. The CDR3 has 16 residues. Germline V lookup: CDR1 SNHLY, CDR2 FYNNEI.

This clonotype was detected once. As DNA, the CDR3 is TGTGCCAGCAGTCTACTCGAGGTATTGGGACAGGGCCATCAGCCCCAGCATTTT. Translating it yields CASSLLEVLGQGHQPQHF. V gene TRBV6-2 or TRBV6-3 combines with J gene TRBJ1-5, with 9 bases fitting TRBD1. Losses at the gene ends were 5 bases for V and 5 bases for J; bases not matched to a gene: 16. The CDR3 loop spans 18 amino acids. Germline loops: CDR1 MNHEY, CDR2 SVGEGT.

The gene calls are TRBV5-1 and TRBJ2-5, with 10 positions matching TRBD1. There are 15 residues in the CDR3. The V gene end was trimmed by 2 bases and the J gene end by 6 bases; junction bases not matched to a gene: 7. The germline CDR1 and CDR2 sequences are SGHRS and YFSETQ. CDR3 bases: TGCGCCAGCAGCTTAGGGACAGGGGAGCGGCAGACCCAGTACTTC. This translates into CASSLGTGERQTQYF.